This TCR beta chain was sequenced for a study of OX40 agonist ivuxolimab in advanced cancers. As for the study in general: The study treated patients with ivuxolimab, an agonistic anti-OX40 (CD134) antibody. Three patients got partial responses; one had hepatocellular carcinoma and two had cutaneous melanoma. General study results and limits: More expanded clones were found, on average, in CD8+ than in CD4+ T cells.

TCRdb keeps only in-frame clones here, not all; method: immunoSEQ multiplex PCR. This sample has 100,000 or so clones; about 96% occur once, and the top ten carry around 2%. Trimming removed 2 bases at V and 0 bases at J, with 5 bases between. CDR3 size: 13 residues. Germline assignment: CDR1 SGHDN and CDR2 FVKESK. Remarks on this clone: The antigen remains undetermined.

The cohort excluded patients with autoimmune disease history or systemic immunosuppression. The chain uses TRBV14 and TRBJ2-7; D is uncertain. This clonotype originated in an adult with an advanced solid tumor such as melanoma, head and neck, liver or kidney cancer. The sequences come from CD4+ or CD8+ T cells sorted from blood, collected in a trial of the OX40 agonist ivuxolimab. In DNA, the CDR3 is TGTGCCAGCAGCCAAATACCCTCCTACGAGCAGTACTTC. It codes for CASSQIPSYEQYF.